This TCR beta chain is drawn from a study of OX40 agonist ivuxolimab in advanced cancers. On the study more broadly: Those treated in dose escalation had hepatocellular carcinoma, melanoma, renal cell cancer or head and neck cancer. Having had anti-PD-1, anti-PD-L1 or anti-CTLA-4 therapy before was allowed, and over 35% had some.

This clone was seen just once. Its antigen is currently unknown. Notes on the study in general: Mean expanded clone counts were higher in CD8+ than CD4+ T cells.

TCRdb's copy holds only in-frame clones and misses some; the assay was immunoSEQ multiplex PCR. The sample consists of about 89,000 clones, approximately 91% of them appearing once. V was trimmed by 5 bases and J by 9 bases, leaving 11 bases between them. The CDR3 totals 12 residues. Germline V gene lookup returns CDR1 LNHDA and CDR2 SQIVND (reference sequence). This sequence joins TRBV19 and TRBJ1-5; no definite D call. Sequenced here: CD4+ or CD8+ T cells sorted from blood, sampled in a trial of the OX40 agonist ivuxolimab. The source of this sequence is an adult with an advanced solid tumor such as melanoma, head and neck, liver or kidney cancer. CDR3: CASSPREAPQHF. Written as DNA, the CDR3 is TGTGCCAGTAGTCCCCGAGAGGCGCCCCAGCATTTT. Together with reference TRBV19 and TRBJ1-5, the CDR3 gives the full variable domain: DGGITQSPKYLFRKEGQNVTLSCEQNLNHDAMYWYRQDPGQGLRLIYYSQIVNDFQKGDIAEGYSVSREKKESFPLTVTSAQKNPTAFYLCASSPREAPQHFGDGTRLSIL.